This T cell receptor (beta chain) was documented in a study of T cell responses to AZD1222 COVID-19 vaccine. This clone was seen a few times. The method was immunoSEQ multiplex PCR; TCRdb's version includes in-frame clones alone and lacks a portion of them. This sample yields about 130,000 clones, of which roughly 85% are seen a single time; 7.9% belongs to the top ten. Germline CDR1 reads LGHNA; CDR2 reads YSLEER. The CDR3 length is 14 residues. V was shortened by 0 bases and J by 8 bases, with 11 bases between the two germline ends. This clonotype originated in an adult who received the MenACWY meningococcal vaccine as a control. The specimen comprised peripheral blood, sampled 28 days after the second dose of the MenACWY control vaccine. V and J are TRBV4-3 and TRBJ2-1, with D possibly called TRBD1 or TRBD2 (5 bases each). The CDR3 bases are TGCGCCAGCAGCCAAGAAAGGGGCGGGTATGAGCAGTTCTTC. Encoded protein: CASSQERGGYEQFF.